This TCR beta chain came from a study of T cell repertoires in cytomegalovirus infection (dated by TCRdb to about 2019). Regarding the complete study: Donor HLA type was relevant to the analysis, because carriage of CMV infection together with the matching HLA type was indicated by public TCR beta signatures. Study-wide findings and limitations: Cumulative frequency of public TCR beta family members discriminated carriers of CMV infection plus the relevant HLA type in this cohort and an independent 352-donor cohort. The ex vivo response was dominated by HLA-C-restricted CMV-specific TCR beta clonotypes, and the single most frequent clonotype in two of eight donors was supplied by these HLA-C-restricted clonotypes.

Per the germline V gene, MNHEY is the CDR1 and SVGAGI is the CDR2. V loses 0 bases, J loses 3 bases, and the germline ends lie 8 bases apart. Its CDR3 holds 14 amino acids, cysteine through phenylalanine. The DNA shown is the 42-base CDR3, in frame from base 1. Remarks on this clonotype: Its recognized antigen is unknown. No qualities accompany the bases; no much larger clone lies one base away.

Sequencer: Illumina HiSeq 1500. TCRdb applied fastp at Q25 and MiXCR to the public reads, then kept only in-frame beta chains. All rows with the same CDR3 protein become a single entry with the most common DNA and genes. This sample comprises approximately 140,000 distinct CDR3 sequences, roughly a quarter of them detected only once. Together, the top ten hold about a third of the sample. The chain joins TRBV6-5 to TRBJ1-2; TRBD1 is possibly the D segment (5 matching bases). The sequencing input was PBMCs, sequenced either directly or after in vitro stimulation (not recorded which). The receptor comes from a human donor in good health (CMV status not recorded). Some clones in this sample may be carry-over from other donors' samples. The CDR3 amino acid sequence is: CASSYSGGHYGYTF. The nucleotide sequence reads as follows: TGTGCCAGCAGTTACTCGGGGGGTCACTATGGCTACACCTTC.